The 21 T cell receptor beta chains listed next were all sequenced from one sample in a study of T cells in Graves' hyperthyroidism and ophthalmopathy. RNA transcripts gave rise to amplified TCR beta CDR3 regions. The HTBI primer set served for first-round RT-PCR of the TCR CDR3. TCRdb re-derived calls from the multiplex PCR reads in MiXCR, one entry per CDR3 protein. The data contain 450,000 to 650,000 distinct CDR3 sequences, 14% of them seen just once; the ten biggest clones take up roughly 7%. The source material was blood. These receptors were obtained from a woman under 30 with Graves' ophthalmopathy.

This clonotype was seen ten or more times. V gene TRBV2 combines with J gene TRBJ2-1; the match to TRBD1 covers 7 bases. V shed 6 bases and J 0 bases; nucleotides not matched to a gene: 5. Germline assignment: CDR1 SNHLY and CDR2 FYNNEI. The CDR3 spans 15 residues. CDR3 DNA sequence: TGTGCCAGCAGCCAGGGGGAAAGCTCCTACAATGAGCAGTTCTTC. The encoded protein is CASSQGESSYNEQFF.

This clonotype appeared many times. This chain uses TRBV6-2 or TRBV6-3 with TRBJ2-7; 7 bases are a match to TRBD2. The CDR3 spans 14 residues. Germline V gene lookup returns CDR1 MNHEY and CDR2 SVGEGT. V lost 10 bases to trimming and J lost 2 bases; unmatched junction nucleotides: 11. CDR3 region: CATTRRESTYEQYF. Written as DNA, the CDR3 is TGTGCCACGACGCGGCGGGAGTCCACCTACGAGCAGTACTTC.

This clonotype appeared many times. J is TRBJ2-7 and V is TRBV11-3, with D hard to call. V was shortened by 0 bases and J by 2 bases, with 8 bases between the two germline ends. This CDR3 has 14 amino acids. Germline loops: CDR1 SGHNT, CDR2 YENEEA. CDR3 region: CASSLDNRPYEQYF. In DNA form, the CDR3 reads TGTGCCAGCAGCTTAGATAACCGGCCCTACGAGCAGTACTTC.

This clonotype has more than one count but fewer than ten. This chain links TRBV28 with TRBJ2-4; 10 nucleotides line up with TRBD1. The CDR3 length is 14 residues. J lost 8 bases, V lost 4 bases, and 5 bases had no gene match. CDR1 is MDHEN, CDR2 SYDVKM, per germline. CDR3 in DNA: TGTGCCAGCAGTTCCGGGACAGGGGTGGACATTCAGTACTTC. Translated: CASSSGTGVDIQYF. The full variable domain, with the rest looked up from reference TRBV28 and TRBJ2-4, is DVKVTQSSRYLVKRTGEKVFLECVQDMDHENMFWYRQDPGLGLRLIYFSYDVKMKEKGDIPEGYSVSREKKERFSLILESASTNQTSMYLCASSSGTGVDIQYFGAGTRLSVL.

The chain uses TRBV6-1 and TRBJ2-7; D ambiguous. CDR1 is MNHNS and CDR2 is SASEGT in the germline V gene. The V and J ends lost 6 bases and 1 base respectively, with 16 bases between them. The length of the CDR3 is 15 residues. The CDR3 region is CASRGWEGQSYEQYF. The CDR3 DNA reads as TGTGCCAGCAGGGGATGGGAAGGCCAATCCTACGAGCAGTACTTC.

In its sample, this clonotype was seen many times. The rearrangement joins TRBV5-1 to TRBJ1-6; 11 bases map to TRBD1. The germline V gene encodes CDR1 SGHRS and CDR2 YFSETQ. The CDR3 extends over 14 amino acids. The J segment lost 10 bases and the V segment lost 4 bases, leaving 4 bases of the junction unmatched. The CDR3 DNA reads TGCGCCAGCAGCCAGGGACAGGGGGTCTCACCCCTCCACTTT. Its translation is CASSQGQGVSPLHF.

This clonotype was recorded many times. The V and J genes are TRBV18 and TRBJ2-7; D call uncertain. The V gene's germline CDR1 is KGHSH and CDR2 LQKENI. V lost 5 bases to trimming and J lost 3 bases, with 14 bases between them. This CDR3 spans 14 amino acids. DNA for the CDR3: TGTGCCAGCTCAGTCCCGACGGAGAGCTACGAGCAGTACTTC. Protein product: CASSVPTESYEQYF.

The gene calls are TRBV19 and TRBJ2-7; 8 bases line up with TRBD2. CDR3 length: 16 amino acids. The junction had 13 bases not matched to a gene; V was cut back by 5 bases and J by 4 bases. CDR1 and CDR2 (germline): LNHDA, SQIVND (reference sequence). The CDR3 DNA is TGTGCCAGTAGTTACGGTGCGATAGCGGGGAATTACGAGCAGTACTTC. It translates to CASSYGAIAGNYEQYF.

This clonotype was counted many times. V is TRBV20-1 and J is TRBJ1-5; weak D call: TRBD1 (5 bases). This CDR3 comprises 12 residues. The V gene lost 3 bases and the J gene lost 7 bases, with 10 bases spanning the gap. Germline CDR1 reads DFQATT; CDR2 reads SNEGSKA (reference sequence). In DNA form, the CDR3 reads TGCAGTGCTAGTGGGGGTAACCAGCCCCAGCATTTT. Its protein product is CSASGGNQPQHF.

There are many counts of this clonotype. The J gene is TRBJ2-7, the V gene TRBV28, with 11 bases matching TRBD2. Unmatched junction bases numbered 11, after V lost 3 bases and J lost 7 bases. The CDR3 is 16 amino acids. Germline V gives CDR1 MDHEN, CDR2 SYDVKM. The CDR3 protein is CASSFPLAGVTGEQYF. DNA of the CDR3: TGTGCCAGCAGTTTCCCACTAGCGGGAGTTACTGGTGAGCAGTACTTC.

V usage is TRBV7-9 and J usage is TRBJ1-3; possible D gene TRBD1, 6 bases. Per germline, CDR1 SEHNR and CDR2 FQNEAQ (reference sequence). V was clipped by 2 bases and J by 3 bases, with 17 bases between them. The CDR3 is 17 residues long. Written as DNA, the CDR3 is TGTGCCAGCAGCTTACGGCCCCACAGGGAACGTGGAAACACCATATATTTT. Protein product: CASSLRPHRERGNTIYF.

This clonotype was counted many times. In nucleotides, the CDR3 is TGTGCCAGCAGTGACCAGCTAGCGGGAGGCGTCTACGAGCAGTACTTC. Amino acid sequence: CASSDQLAGGVYEQYF. The chain employs TRBV6-1 and TRBJ2-7; 11 nucleotides align to TRBD2. The germline V gene encodes CDR1 MNHNS and CDR2 SASEGT. The CDR3 is 16 residues long. Losses at the gene ends were 3 bases for V and 3 bases for J; bases not matched to a gene: 7.

This clonotype was counted ten times or more. This chain joins TRBV6-2 or TRBV6-3 and TRBJ1-2; D perhaps matches TRBD1 (6 bases). This CDR3 spans 14 amino acids. Germline CDR1 is MNHEY and CDR2 is SVGEGT. Between the trimmed V and J ends, which lost 7 bases and 7 bases, there was a span of 19 bases. This CDR3 is CASIRQAARIGYTF. The CDR3 coding sequence is TGTGCCAGCATTCGACAGGCGGCTCGGATTGGCTACACCTTC.

Ten or more counts support this clonotype. J is TRBJ2-7 and V is TRBV6-1, with 8 bases identical to TRBD2. This CDR3 spans 16 amino acids. Unmatched junction bases numbered 6, after V lost 1 base and J lost 1 base. CDR1 and CDR2 (germline): MNHNS, SASEGT. The CDR3 DNA reads as TGTGCCAGCAGTGAAGTGGCTAGCGGGTGGTCCTACGAGCAGTACTTC. Residues: CASSEVASGWSYEQYF.

This clonotype was detected many times. The chain has TRBV28 and TRBJ2-2, with D perhaps TRBD1 (5 bases). The CDR3 has 14 amino acids. V was pared by 3 bases and J by 4 bases, with 9 bases between. Germline CDR1 and CDR2: MDHEN and SYDVKM. The CDR3 DNA sequence: TGTGCCAGCAGTTTTGTGGGGCTCACCGGGGAGCTGTTTTTT. It yields the protein CASSFVGLTGELFF.

Concerning this clonotype: The junction does not match germline at one end; this may be a read error. The V gene is TRBV6-2 or TRBV6-3, the J gene TRBJ1-5; no definite D call. Germline CDR1 is MNHEY and CDR2 is SVGEGT. The CDR3 extends over 15 amino acids. DNA of the CDR3: TGCGCCAGCAGCCAAGATAACGACTACAATCAGCCCCAGCATTTT. Translating it yields CASSQDNDYNQPQHF.

This clonotype came up once. The rearrangement uses TRBV10-1 and TRBJ1-5, with 8 bases that match TRBD1. The germline V gene encodes CDR1 WNHNN and CDR2 SYGVQD (reference sequence). The CDR3 contains 15 residues. V gave up 9 bases and J gave up 7 bases; unmatched junction bases: 14. In nucleotides, the CDR3 is TGCGCCAGGCCGTCCCAGGGGGCTCCAGGGCAGCCCCAGCATTTT. Translating it yields CARPSQGAPGQPQHF.

This clonotype was detected only a few times. This chain links TRBV29-1 with TRBJ1-2; 7 positions match TRBD1. Germline trimming cut 4 bases from V and 3 bases from J; bases unmatched to any gene: 5. Germline CDR1 SQVTM, CDR2 ANQGSEA. CDR3 size: 13 residues. CDR3 coding DNA: TGCAGCGTTGTGGATACAGGGGACTATGGCTACACCTTC. Translating gives CSVVDTGDYGYTF. Together with reference TRBV29-1 and TRBJ1-2, the CDR3 gives the full variable domain: SAVISQKPSRDICQRGTSLTIQCQVDSQVTMMFWYRQQPGQSLTLIATANQGSEATYESGFVIDKFPISRPNLTFSTLTVSNMSPEDSSIYLCSVVDTGDYGYTFGSGTRLTVV.

This clonotype was counted ten times or more. The chain recombines TRBV7-2 with TRBJ2-7, with 8 bases identical to TRBD1. Germline CDR1 is SGHTA and CDR2 is FQGNSA. Trimming removed 7 bases from V and 6 bases from J; junction bases left unmatched: 11. This CDR3 contains 14 residues. The CDR3 protein is CASTSWDRYPEQYF. Written as DNA, the CDR3 is TGTGCCAGCACCTCGTGGGACAGGTACCCCGAGCAGTACTTC.

This clonotype was observed many times. This chain joins TRBV18 and TRBJ1-5; tentative D call: TRBD1 (5 bases). CDR1 and CDR2 from the germline V gene are KGHSH and LQKENI. Trimming removed 0 bases at V and 6 bases at J, with 9 bases between. CDR3 length equals 14 residues. The CDR3 is CASSPPGDRQPQHF. In DNA, the CDR3 is TGTGCCAGCTCACCACCGGGGGACCGTCAGCCCCAGCATTTT.

This clonotype was recorded many times. This chain connects TRBV6-5 to TRBJ2-1; 14 nucleotides line up with TRBD2. This CDR3 contains 20 residues. Germline V gene lookup returns CDR1 MNHEY and CDR2 SVGAGI. The V segment lost 2 bases and the J segment 1 base; nucleotides outside the gene matches: 10. The CDR3 spells CASSYAPGTSGSGSYNEQFF. The CDR3 bases are TGTGCCAGCAGTTACGCCCCCGGGACTAGCGGGAGTGGGTCCTACAATGAGCAGTTCTTC.